The 10 T cell receptor beta chains below all came from one sample that was sequenced in a study of blood T cells in healthy people across ages. Together with a sample-barcoded 5' primer, a J-beta primer mix was included in a second PCR lasting roughly 6 to 12 cycles. A single record per CDR3 protein comes from TCRdb applying MiXCR to the 5' RACE reads. The sample contains about 830,000 distinct CDR3 sequences, under 80% of which appear only once. Sequenced: blood. These receptors originate from a man younger than 40 in good health.

This chain links TRBV10-2 with TRBJ2-7, with D hard to call. V shed 3 bases and J shed 3 bases, with 9 bases lying between them. The germline CDR1 and CDR2 sequences are WSHSY and SAAADI. This CDR3 is built from 13 residues. The DNA of the CDR3 is TGCGCCAGCAGTGATTGGTCAGGCTACGAGCAGTACTTC. Protein product: CASSDWSGYEQYF.

The rearrangement joins TRBV9 to TRBJ2-1, with a weak D call TRBD1 (5 bases). V lost 0 bases and J lost 9, with 7 bases in between. CDR1 and CDR2 from the germline V gene are SGDLS and YYNGEE. The CDR3 length is 12 residues. The CDR3 spells CASSVEGFEQFF. DNA for the CDR3: TGTGCCAGCAGCGTAGAGGGGTTTGAGCAGTTCTTC.

The chain joins TRBV7-8 to TRBJ2-7, with 8 bases aligning to TRBD1. Losses at the gene ends were 4 bases for V and 2 bases for J; bases not matched to a gene: 4. The V gene's germline CDR1 is SGHVS and CDR2 FQNEAQ. The CDR3 consists of 14 residues. For the CDR3, the DNA is TGTGCCAGCAGCTCGGGACAGGTGGCCTACGAGCAGTACTTC. This sequence encodes CASSSGQVAYEQYF.

This clonotype has more than one count but fewer than ten. The chain links TRBV7-2 to TRBJ1-2; 10 positions agree with TRBD1. The V gene's germline CDR1 is SGHTA and CDR2 FQGNSA. V lost 5 bases, J lost 6 bases, and 6 bases stayed unmatched. The CDR3 runs to 14 residues. The CDR3 DNA follows: TGTGCCAGCAGCGGCCCGACAGGGGGCAATGGCTACACCTTC. Protein product: CASSGPTGGNGYTF.

The chain uses TRBV12-3 or TRBV12-4 and TRBJ2-3; no definite D call. The V end was cut by 7 bases, the J end by 4 bases, with 15 bases between. This CDR3 region has 14 residues. The CDR3 here is CASTSLVGSDTQYF. DNA for the CDR3: TGTGCCAGCACCTCCCTCGTCGGATCAGATACGCAGTATTTT.

The V call is TRBV28, the J call TRBJ2-3; 14 bases map to TRBD2. CDR1 and CDR2 from the germline V gene are MDHEN and SYDVKM. The J segment lost 6 bases and the V segment lost 6 bases, leaving 8 bases of the junction unmatched. This CDR3 comprises 16 residues. CDR3 sequence (DNA): TGTGCCAGCAGCCTCCGACTAGCGGGGGGGGCCGATACGCAGTATTTT. Translated: CASSLRLAGGADTQYF.

This clonotype was found a few times. The gene calls are TRBV6-2 or TRBV6-3 and TRBJ2-7, with D unresolved. CDR1 MNHEY and CDR2 SVGEGT come from the germline V gene. CDR3 length equals 15 residues. The V and J ends lost 2 bases and 2 bases respectively, with 13 bases between them. DNA for the CDR3: TGTGCCAGCAGTTACGTCCACACCCGTCCCTACGAGCAGTACTTC. It specifies CASSYVHTRPYEQYF.

This chain connects TRBV6-6 to TRBJ2-7; D unresolved. The CDR3 spans 14 residues. Germline CDR1 reads MNHNY; CDR2 reads SVGAGI (reference sequence). V was cut by 2 bases and J by 3 bases, with 11 bases left in between. The CDR3, as DNA: TGTGCCAGCAGTTACGGCGGACGGAGCTACGAGCAGTACTTC. This gives the protein CASSYGGRSYEQYF.

In nucleotides, the CDR3 is TGTGCCAGCAGCTTAGAGGGATTTACAGATACGCAGTATTTT. Translation gives CASSLEGFTDTQYF. The V call is TRBV7-3, the J call TRBJ2-3, with D possibly being TRBD2 (5 bases). Per germline, CDR1 SGHTA and CDR2 FQGTGA. The CDR3 loop spans 14 amino acids. V was cut by 2 bases and J by 3 bases, with 9 bases left in between.

This chain links TRBV5-1 with TRBJ2-2; 13 nucleotides align to TRBD2. V shed 4 bases and J 5 bases; nucleotides not matched to a gene: 11. Per the germline V gene, CDR1 is SGHRS and CDR2 is YFSETQ. The CDR3 sequence is 18 residues long. The CDR3 is CASSRTSGGPLGTGELFF. The CDR3 nucleotides are TGCGCCAGCAGCCGGACTAGCGGGGGCCCCTTGGGGACCGGGGAGCTGTTTTTT. Full variable domain (remainder filled in from reference TRBV5-1 and TRBJ2-2): KAGVTQTPRYLIKTRGQQVTLSCSPISGHRSVSWYQQTPGQGLQFLFEYFSETQRNKGNFPGRFSGRQFSNSRSEMNVSTLELGDSALYLCASSRTSGGPLGTGELFFGEGSRLTVL.